The text below deals with one T cell receptor (beta chain). Its cognate antigen is unknown. The CDR3 is 14 residues long. The V gene lost 1 base and the J gene lost 0 bases, with 5 bases spanning the gap. Looked up from germline, CDR1 is MGHRA and CDR2 is YSYEKL. Using immunoSEQ multiplex PCR, the repertoire was profiled, and TCRdb retains in-frame clones only, with some absent. The table lists roughly 380,000 clones, roughly 88% of them singletons. The data were taken from a study of Ad26.COV2.S vaccination and SARS-CoV-2 variants. Study as a whole: Donor got 5x10^10 or 1x10^11 viral particles of Ad26.COV2.S. Broader study findings: Non-spike TCR breadth was similar in vaccine and placebo recipients. Vaccinees displayed broader spike-specific TCR repertoires than placebo recipients.

This sample's treatment: roughly 18 received Ad26.COV2.S at low or high dose, single or two shots; about 5 received placebo; per-sample allocation not given. Specimens were obtained on day 63 following the first vaccine or placebo injection. It was an adult aged 18-55 years in Boston who was the donor. The V and J genes are TRBV4-1 and TRBJ2-3; no reliable D call. The receptor comes from a person aged 18-65 years who received the Ad26.COV2.S COVID-19 vaccine or a placebo. The sample consisted of peripheral blood, taken in a trial of Ad26.COV2.S vaccine versus placebo. The CDR3 bases are TGCGCCAGCAGCCAAGGGCCAAGCACAGATACGCAGTATTTT. Translating it yields CASSQGPSTDTQYF.